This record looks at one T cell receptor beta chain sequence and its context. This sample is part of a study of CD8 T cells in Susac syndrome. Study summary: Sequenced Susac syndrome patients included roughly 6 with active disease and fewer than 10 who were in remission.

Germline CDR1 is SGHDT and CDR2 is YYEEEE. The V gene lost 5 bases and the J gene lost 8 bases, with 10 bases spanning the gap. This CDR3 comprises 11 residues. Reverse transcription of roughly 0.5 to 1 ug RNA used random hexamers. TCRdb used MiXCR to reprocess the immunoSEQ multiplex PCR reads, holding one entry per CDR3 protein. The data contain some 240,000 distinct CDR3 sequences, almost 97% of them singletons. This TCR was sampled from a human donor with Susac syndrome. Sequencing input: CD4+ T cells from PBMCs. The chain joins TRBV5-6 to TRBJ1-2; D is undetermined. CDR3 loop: CASRMTGGYTF. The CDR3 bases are TGTGCCAGCAGGATGACCGGAGGCTACACCTTC.